The 5 T cell receptor beta chains below all came from one sample that was sequenced in a study of blood T cell repertoires in COVID-19. Sequencing used immunoSEQ multiplex PCR; TCRdb keeps in-frame clones, though not all of them. The repertoire holds more than 200,000 clones, approximately 90% seen once, with 6% to 7% in the top ten. Input material: PBMCs or T cells enriched from blood (not recorded which). These receptors were collected from a woman aged 25-40 years with acute COVID-19.

The V call is TRBV4-1, the J call TRBJ2-7, with 8 bases fitting TRBD1. The V gene end was trimmed by 10 bases and the J gene end by 4 bases; junction bases not matched to a gene: 3. CDR1 is MGHRA, CDR2 YSYEKL, per germline. This CDR3 is 11 amino acids long. Written as DNA, the CDR3 is TGCGCCACCAGACAGGGGTACGAGCAGTACTTC. This sequence encodes CATRQGYEQYF.

The table lists this clone with a few counts. CDR3 sequence reads: CATSSGNEKLFF. The DNA for the CDR3 is TGTGCCACCAGCAGCGGTAATGAAAAACTGTTTTTT. V and J are TRBV15 and TRBJ1-4; D uncertain. Germline-derived CDR1 and CDR2 are LNHNV and YYDKDF (reference sequence). The ends were cut back, 3 bases at V and 4 bases at J, with 3 bases in the middle. The CDR3 covers 12 residues.

This chain uses TRBV28 with TRBJ1-1; a weak D match, TRBD1 (5 bases). V lost 1 base and J lost 6, with 12 bases in between. Germline CDR1 and CDR2: MDHEN and SYDVKM. There are 14 residues in the CDR3. In DNA form, the CDR3 reads TGTGCCAGCAGTTTATACGGGGGGTTGGCTGAAGCTTTCTTT. It yields the protein CASSLYGGLAEAFF.

DNA for the CDR3: TGTGCCAGCAGTATCACCGGGAGTAACTATGGCTACACCTTC. It yields the protein CASSITGSNYGYTF. V is TRBV28 and J is TRBJ1-2, with no clear D. Germline assignment: CDR1 MDHEN and CDR2 SYDVKM. The CDR3 is 14 residues long. V was shortened by 5 bases and J by 1 base, with 11 bases between the two germline ends.

The V and J genes are TRBV7-8 and TRBJ2-1; 9 bases are shared with TRBD2. Germline V CDR1 and CDR2: SGHVS, FQNEAQ. J was trimmed by 9 bases and V by 4 bases; bases with no gene match: 7. This CDR3 comprises 14 residues. The CDR3 here is CASSYLGTSPEQFF. In nucleotides, the CDR3 is TGTGCCAGCAGCTACCTTGGGACTAGCCCTGAGCAGTTCTTC.